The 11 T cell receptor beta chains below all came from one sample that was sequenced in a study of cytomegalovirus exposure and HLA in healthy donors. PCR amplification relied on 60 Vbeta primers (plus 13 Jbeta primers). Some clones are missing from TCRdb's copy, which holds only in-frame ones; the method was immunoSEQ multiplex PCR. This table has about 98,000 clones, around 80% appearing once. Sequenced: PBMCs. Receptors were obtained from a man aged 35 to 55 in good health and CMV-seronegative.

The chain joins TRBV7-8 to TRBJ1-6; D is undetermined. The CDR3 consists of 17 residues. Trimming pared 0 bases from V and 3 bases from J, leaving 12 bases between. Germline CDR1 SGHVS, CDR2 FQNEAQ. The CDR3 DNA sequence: TGTGCCAGCAGCTTAGCAGGACTTAACGGCTATAATTCACCCCTCCACTTT. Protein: CASSLAGLNGYNSPLHF. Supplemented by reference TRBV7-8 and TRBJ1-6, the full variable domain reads GAGVSQSPRYKVAKRGQDVALRCDPISGHVSLFWYQQALGQGPEFLTYFQNEAQLDKSGLPSDRFFAERPEGSVSTLKIQRTQQEDSAVYLCASSLAGLNGYNSPLHFGNGTRLTVT.

The CDR3 reads CASSSRQGYNYGYTF. The CDR3, as DNA: TGTGCCAGCAGCTCCAGACAGGGGTATAACTATGGCTACACCTTC. The chain combines TRBV13 with TRBJ1-2, with 8 positions matching TRBD1. The ends lost 4 bases at V and 1 base at J; junction bases unmatched: 5. From germline, CDR1 is PRHDT and CDR2 FYEKMQ (reference sequence). The CDR3 is 15 residues long.

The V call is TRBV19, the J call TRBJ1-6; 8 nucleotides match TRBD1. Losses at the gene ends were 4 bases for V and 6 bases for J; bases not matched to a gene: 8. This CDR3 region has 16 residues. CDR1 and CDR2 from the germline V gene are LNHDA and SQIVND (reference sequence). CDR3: CASSTRGQGRNSPLHF. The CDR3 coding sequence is TGTGCCAGTAGTACCCGAGGACAGGGACGTAATTCACCCCTCCACTTT. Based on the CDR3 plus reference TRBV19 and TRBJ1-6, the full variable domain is DGGITQSPKYLFRKEGQNVTLSCEQNLNHDAMYWYRQDPGQGLRLIYYSQIVNDFQKGDIAEGYSVSREKKESFPLTVTSAQKNPTAFYLCASSTRGQGRNSPLHFGNGTRLTVT.

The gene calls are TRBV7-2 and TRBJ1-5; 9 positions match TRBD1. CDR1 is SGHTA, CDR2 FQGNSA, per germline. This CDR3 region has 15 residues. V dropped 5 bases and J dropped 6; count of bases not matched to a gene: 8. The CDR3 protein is CASSPAGTGSQPQHF. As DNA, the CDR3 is TGTGCCAGCAGCCCCGCAGGGACAGGGAGTCAGCCCCAGCATTTT.

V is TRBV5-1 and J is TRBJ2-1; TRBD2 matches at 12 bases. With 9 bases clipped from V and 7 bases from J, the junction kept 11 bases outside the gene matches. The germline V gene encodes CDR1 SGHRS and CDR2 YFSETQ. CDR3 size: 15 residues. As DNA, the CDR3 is TGCGCCACCGCCTCCGGGACTAGCGGGTTGAATGAGCAGTTCTTC. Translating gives CATASGTSGLNEQFF.

Here the CDR3 reads CASTKNAGAGANVLTF. CDR3 nucleotides: TGCGCCAGCACAAAAAATGCCGGGGCTGGGGCCAACGTCCTGACTTTC. The V gene is TRBV5-1, the J gene TRBJ2-6, with D perhaps matching TRBD2 (5 bases). The CDR3 spans 16 residues. Deletions cut 6 bases from V and 2 bases from J, with 15 bases between. CDR1 and CDR2 from the germline V gene are SGHRS and YFSETQ.

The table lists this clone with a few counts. CDR3 sequence reads: CASSARQGGKLFF. DNA of the CDR3: TGTGCCAGCAGTGCCCGACAGGGGGGAAAACTGTTTTTT. V usage is TRBV2 and J usage is TRBJ1-4; 9 bases agree with TRBD1. In germline, CDR1 is SNHLY, CDR2 FYNNEI. With V trimmed by 4 bases and J by 10 bases, 4 bases remained unmatched. The CDR3 is 13 amino acids. The entire variable domain, with the rest obtained from reference TRBV2 and TRBJ1-4, is as follows: EPEVTQTPSHQVTQMGQEVILRCVPISNHLYFYWYRQILGQKVEFLVSFYNNEISEKSEIFDDQFSVERPDGSNFTLKIRSTKLEDSAMYFCASSARQGGKLFFGSGTQLSVL.

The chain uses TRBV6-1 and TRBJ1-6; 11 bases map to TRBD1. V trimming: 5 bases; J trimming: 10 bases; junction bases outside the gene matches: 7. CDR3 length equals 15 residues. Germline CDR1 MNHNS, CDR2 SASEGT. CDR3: CASSLPGQGGSPLHF. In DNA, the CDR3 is TGTGCCAGCAGTCTACCGGGACAGGGGGGATCACCCCTCCACTTT.

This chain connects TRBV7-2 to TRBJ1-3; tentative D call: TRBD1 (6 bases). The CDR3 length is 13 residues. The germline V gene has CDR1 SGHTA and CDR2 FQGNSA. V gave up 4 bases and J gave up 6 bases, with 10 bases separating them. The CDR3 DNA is TGTGCCAGCAGCTCAGGGGTCGTAAACACCATATATTTT. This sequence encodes CASSSGVVNTIYF. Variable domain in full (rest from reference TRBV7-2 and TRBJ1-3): GAGVSQSPSNKVTEKGKDVELRCDPISGHTALYWYRQSLGQGLEFLIYFQGNSAPDKSGLPSDRFSAERTGGSVSTLTIQRTQQEDSAVYLCASSSGVVNTIYFGEGSWLTVV.

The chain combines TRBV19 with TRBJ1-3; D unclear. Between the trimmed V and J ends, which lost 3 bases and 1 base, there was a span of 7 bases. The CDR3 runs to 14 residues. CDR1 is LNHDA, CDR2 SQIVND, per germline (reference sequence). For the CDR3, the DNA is TGTGCCAGTAGTATCGACATGTCTGGAAACACCATATATTTT. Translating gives CASSIDMSGNTIYF.

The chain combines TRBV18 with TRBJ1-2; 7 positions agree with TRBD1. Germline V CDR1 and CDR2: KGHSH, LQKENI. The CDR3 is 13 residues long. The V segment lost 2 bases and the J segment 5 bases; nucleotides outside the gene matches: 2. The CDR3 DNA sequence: TGTGCCAGCTCACCAGGGACAGATTATGGCTACACCTTC. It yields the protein CASSPGTDYGYTF.